The clone carrying this TCR beta chain was seen many times. The CDR3 sequence is 17 residues long. Germline values: CDR1 MNHEY, CDR2 SVGEGT. Trimming cost V 2 bases and J 12 bases; bases outside gene matches: 12. With a J-beta primer mix and a sample-barcoded 5' primer, a second PCR ran about 7 to 12 cycles. One entry per CDR3 protein, called by TCRdb with MiXCR from the 5' RACE reads. This sample has 870,000 or so distinct CDR3 sequences, with 25% to 35% found just once. This sample was included in a study of blood T cells in healthy people across ages. This chain connects TRBV6-2 or TRBV6-3 to TRBJ2-1, with 14 bases that match TRBD2. The specimen sequenced was blood. The receptor was isolated from a woman older than 75 in good health. The CDR3 region has the DNA TGTGCCAGCAGTTACCCCGAGACTAGCGGGAGGGCCTTGGGGCAGTTCTTC. It specifies CASSYPETSGRALGQFF.